The 6 T cell receptor beta chains below come from one sample, sequenced in a study of T cell repertoires in cytomegalovirus infection. TCRdb re-analysed the reads in MiXCR, keeping a single row per CDR3 protein. The data contain 250,000 or so distinct CDR3 sequences, more than 9% of them singletons. The sample was PBMCs. These receptors were taken from a human donor in good health (CMV status not recorded). Some clones in this sample may be carry-over from other donors' samples.

This clonotype was detected many times. This rearrangement joins TRBV7-9 to TRBJ2-1, with TRBD2 matching over 8 bases. The germline CDR1 and CDR2 sequences are SEHNR and FQNEAQ (reference sequence). This CDR3 region has 16 residues. Trimming removed 1 base from V and 3 bases from J; junction bases left unmatched: 5. The CDR3: CASSLVSGGLYNEQFF. Written as DNA, the CDR3 is TGTGCCAGCAGCTTAGTATCGGGGGGGCTCTACAATGAGCAGTTCTTC.

This clonotype has only a few counts. The chain uses TRBV19 and TRBJ1-1; 7 bases align to TRBD1. The CDR3 covers 12 residues. Germline CDR1 LNHDA, CDR2 SQIVND (reference sequence). The junction had 0 bases not matched to a gene; V was cut back by 5 bases and J by 3 bases. This CDR3 is CASSDRDTEAFF. The CDR3 DNA follows: TGTGCCAGTAGTGACAGGGACACTGAAGCTTTCTTT.

This clonotype was detected only a few times. The gene calls are TRBV4-2 and TRBJ2-5, with D possibly being TRBD1 (6 bases). The CDR3 has 17 amino acids. The ends were cut back, 3 bases at V and 1 base at J, with 18 bases in the middle. From germline, CDR1 is LGHNA and CDR2 YNFKEQ. The CDR3 sequence: CASSHVFQDSSQETQYF. The CDR3 coding sequence is TGTGCCAGCAGCCACGTTTTCCAGGACAGTTCCCAAGAGACCCAGTACTTC.

This clonotype was detected ten times or more. The chain couples TRBV12-3 or TRBV12-4 to TRBJ2-3; weak D call: TRBD2 (5 bases). V was cut by 5 bases and J by 8 bases, with 11 bases left in between. The CDR3 runs to 12 residues. CDR3 sequence reads: CASSPALATQYF. The CDR3 DNA sequence: TGTGCCAGCAGTCCCGCCCTAGCTACGCAGTATTTT.

This clonotype was counted many times. The chain carries TRBV7-2 and TRBJ1-5; no definite D call. The germline V gene encodes CDR1 SGHTA and CDR2 FQGNSA. This CDR3 is 15 amino acids long. V was cut by 4 bases and J by 0 bases, with 10 bases left in between. CDR3 in amino acids: CASSSVGSSNQPQHF. The CDR3 region has the DNA TGTGCCAGCAGCTCCGTTGGGTCTAGCAATCAGCCCCAGCATTTT.

This clonotype was observed many times. The gene calls are TRBV6-5 and TRBJ1-2; D is uncertain. This CDR3 has 15 residues. CDR1 and CDR2 (germline): MNHEY, SVGAGI. Trimming removed 2 bases from V and 0 bases from J, with 10 bases in between. CDR3 in amino acids: CASSYGKGTNYGYTF. DNA of the CDR3: TGTGCCAGCAGTTACGGGAAGGGTACTAACTATGGCTACACCTTC.